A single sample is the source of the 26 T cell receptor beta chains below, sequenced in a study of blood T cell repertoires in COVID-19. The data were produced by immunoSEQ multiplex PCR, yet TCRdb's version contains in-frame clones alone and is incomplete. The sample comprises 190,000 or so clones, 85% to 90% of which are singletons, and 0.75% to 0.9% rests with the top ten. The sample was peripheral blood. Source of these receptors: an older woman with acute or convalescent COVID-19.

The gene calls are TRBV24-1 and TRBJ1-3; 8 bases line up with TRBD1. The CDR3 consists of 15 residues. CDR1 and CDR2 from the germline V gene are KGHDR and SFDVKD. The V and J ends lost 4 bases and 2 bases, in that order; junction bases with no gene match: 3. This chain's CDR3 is CATSERTGTGNTIYF. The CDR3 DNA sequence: TGTGCCACCAGTGAAAGGACAGGGACTGGAAACACCATATATTTT.

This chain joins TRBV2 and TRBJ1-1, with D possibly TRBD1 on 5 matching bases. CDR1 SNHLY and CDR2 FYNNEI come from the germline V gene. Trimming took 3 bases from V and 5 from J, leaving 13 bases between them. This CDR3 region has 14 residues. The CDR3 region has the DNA TGTGCCAGCAGTGAGTTCCAGGGAGGAACTGAAGCTTTCTTT. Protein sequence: CASSEFQGGTEAFF.

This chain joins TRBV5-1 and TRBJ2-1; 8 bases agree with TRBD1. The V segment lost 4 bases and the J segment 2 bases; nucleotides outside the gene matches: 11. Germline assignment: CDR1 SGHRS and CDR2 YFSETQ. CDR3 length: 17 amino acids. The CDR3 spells CASSRTPGTGAYNEQFF. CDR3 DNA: TGCGCCAGCAGCCGGACCCCCGGGACAGGCGCCTACAATGAGCAGTTCTTC.

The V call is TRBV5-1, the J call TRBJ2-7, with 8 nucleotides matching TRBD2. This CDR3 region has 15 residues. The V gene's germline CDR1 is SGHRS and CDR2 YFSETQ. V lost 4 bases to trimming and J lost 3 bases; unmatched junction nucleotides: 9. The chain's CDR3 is CASSTTSVSLYEQYF. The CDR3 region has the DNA TGCGCCAGCAGCACGACTAGCGTCTCCCTCTACGAGCAGTACTTC.

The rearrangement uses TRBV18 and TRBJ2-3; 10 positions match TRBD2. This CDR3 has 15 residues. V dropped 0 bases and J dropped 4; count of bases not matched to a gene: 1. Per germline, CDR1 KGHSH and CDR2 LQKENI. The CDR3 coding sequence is TGTGCCAGCTCACCACCTCTAGCGGGGGCAGATACGCAGTATTTT. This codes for CASSPPLAGADTQYF.

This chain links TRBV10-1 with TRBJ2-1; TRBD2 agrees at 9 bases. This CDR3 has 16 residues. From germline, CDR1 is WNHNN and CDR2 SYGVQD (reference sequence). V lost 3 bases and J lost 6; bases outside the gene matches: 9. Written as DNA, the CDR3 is TGCGCCAGCAGTGATGTTGGCGGGAGGGCCGGCAATGAGCAGTTCTTC. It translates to CASSDVGGRAGNEQFF.

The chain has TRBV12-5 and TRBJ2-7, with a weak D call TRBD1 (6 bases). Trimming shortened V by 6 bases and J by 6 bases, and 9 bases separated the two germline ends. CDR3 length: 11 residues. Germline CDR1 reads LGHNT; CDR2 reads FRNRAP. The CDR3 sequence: CASGTGLEQYF. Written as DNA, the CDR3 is TGTGCTAGTGGGACAGGACTCGAGCAGTACTTC.

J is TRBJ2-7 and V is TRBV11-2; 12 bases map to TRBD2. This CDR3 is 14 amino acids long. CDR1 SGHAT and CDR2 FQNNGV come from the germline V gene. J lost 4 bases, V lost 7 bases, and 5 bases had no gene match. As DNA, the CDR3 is TGTGCCAGCACTTCGACTAGCGGGAGTTACGAGCAGTACTTC. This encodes CASTSTSGSYEQYF.

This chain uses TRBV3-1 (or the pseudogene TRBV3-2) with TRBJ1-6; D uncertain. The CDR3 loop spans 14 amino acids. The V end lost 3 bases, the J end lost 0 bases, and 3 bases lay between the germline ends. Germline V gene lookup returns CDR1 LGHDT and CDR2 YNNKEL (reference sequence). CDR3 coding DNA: TGTGCCAGCAGCCAGAGCTCCTATAATTCACCCCTCCACTTT. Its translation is CASSQSSYNSPLHF.

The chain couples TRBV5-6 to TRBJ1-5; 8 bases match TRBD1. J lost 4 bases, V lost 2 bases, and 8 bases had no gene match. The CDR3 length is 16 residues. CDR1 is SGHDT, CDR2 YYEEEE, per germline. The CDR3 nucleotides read TGTGCCAGCAGCTTTGGGGGCAGGGGGCGGAATCAGCCCCAGCATTTT. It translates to CASSFGGRGRNQPQHF.

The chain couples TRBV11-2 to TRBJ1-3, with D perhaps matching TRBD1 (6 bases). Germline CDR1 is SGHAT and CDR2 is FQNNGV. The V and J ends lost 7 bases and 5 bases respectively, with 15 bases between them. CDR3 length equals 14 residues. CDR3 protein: CASKFRGNRNTIYF. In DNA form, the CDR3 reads TGTGCCAGCAAGTTCAGGGGTAACCGAAACACCATATATTTT.

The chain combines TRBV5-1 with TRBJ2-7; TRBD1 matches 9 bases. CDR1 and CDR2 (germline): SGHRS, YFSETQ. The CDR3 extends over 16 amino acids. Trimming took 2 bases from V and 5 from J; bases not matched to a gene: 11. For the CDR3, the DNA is TGCGCCAGCAGCTTCACCGGGACAGGGAAAAACGACGAGCAGTACTTC. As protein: CASSFTGTGKNDEQYF.

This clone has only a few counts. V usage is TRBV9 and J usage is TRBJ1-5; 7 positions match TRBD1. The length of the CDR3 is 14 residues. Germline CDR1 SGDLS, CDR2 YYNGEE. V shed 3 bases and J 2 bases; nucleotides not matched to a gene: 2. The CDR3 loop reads CASSGDRGNQPQHF. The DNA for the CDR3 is TGTGCCAGCAGCGGAGACAGGGGCAATCAGCCCCAGCATTTT.

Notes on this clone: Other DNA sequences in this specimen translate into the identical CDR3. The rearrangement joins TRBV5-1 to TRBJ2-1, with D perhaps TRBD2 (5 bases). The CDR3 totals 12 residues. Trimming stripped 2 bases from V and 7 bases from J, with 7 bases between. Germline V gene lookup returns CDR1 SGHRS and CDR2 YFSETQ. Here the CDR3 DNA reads TGCGCCAGCAGCTTACCGGGGAATGAGCAGTTCTTC. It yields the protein CASSLPGNEQFF.

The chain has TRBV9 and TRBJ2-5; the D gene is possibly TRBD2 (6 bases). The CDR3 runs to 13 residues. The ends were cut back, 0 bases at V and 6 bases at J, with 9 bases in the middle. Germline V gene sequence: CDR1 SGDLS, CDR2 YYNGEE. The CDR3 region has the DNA TGTGCCAGCAGCGTAGGGGGAGGAAAGACCCAGTACTTC. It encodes CASSVGGGKTQYF.

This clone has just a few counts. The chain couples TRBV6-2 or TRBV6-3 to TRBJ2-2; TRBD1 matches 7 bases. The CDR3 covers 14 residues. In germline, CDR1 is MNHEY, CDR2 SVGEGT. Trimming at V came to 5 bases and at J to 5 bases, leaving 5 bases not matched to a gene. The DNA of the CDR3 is TGTGCCAGCAGTAGGGGGCTTTTAACCGGGGAGCTGTTTTTT. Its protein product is CASSRGLLTGELFF.

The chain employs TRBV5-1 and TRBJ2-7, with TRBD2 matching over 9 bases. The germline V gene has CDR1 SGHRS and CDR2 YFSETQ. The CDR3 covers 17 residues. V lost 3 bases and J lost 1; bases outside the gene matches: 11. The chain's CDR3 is CASSYGGGRAESYEQYF. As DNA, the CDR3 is TGCGCCAGCAGCTACGGGGGCGGGAGGGCGGAATCCTACGAGCAGTACTTC.

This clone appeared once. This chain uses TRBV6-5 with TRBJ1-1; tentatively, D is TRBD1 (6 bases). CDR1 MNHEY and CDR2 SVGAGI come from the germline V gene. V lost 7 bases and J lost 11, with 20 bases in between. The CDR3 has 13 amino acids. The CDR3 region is CASKKTGPYEAFF. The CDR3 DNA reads TGTGCCAGCAAAAAGACAGGCCCCTACGAGGCTTTCTTT.

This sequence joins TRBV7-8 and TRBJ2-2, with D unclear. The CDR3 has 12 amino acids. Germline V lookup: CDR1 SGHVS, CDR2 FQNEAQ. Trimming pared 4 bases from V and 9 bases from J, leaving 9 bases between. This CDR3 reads CASSSRVRELFF. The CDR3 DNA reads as TGTGCCAGCAGCTCTAGAGTCAGGGAGCTGTTTTTT.

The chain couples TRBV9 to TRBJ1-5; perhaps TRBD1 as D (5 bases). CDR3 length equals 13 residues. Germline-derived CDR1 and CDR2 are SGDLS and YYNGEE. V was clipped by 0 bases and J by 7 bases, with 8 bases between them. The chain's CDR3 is CASSVGTGQPQHF. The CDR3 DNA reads TGTGCCAGCAGCGTAGGTACAGGACAGCCCCAGCATTTT.

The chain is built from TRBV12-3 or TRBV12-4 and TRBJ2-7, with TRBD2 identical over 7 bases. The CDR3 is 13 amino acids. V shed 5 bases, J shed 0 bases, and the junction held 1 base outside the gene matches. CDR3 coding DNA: TGTGCCAGCAGTACTAGCGACTCCTACGAGCAGTACTTC. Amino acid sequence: CASSTSDSYEQYF.

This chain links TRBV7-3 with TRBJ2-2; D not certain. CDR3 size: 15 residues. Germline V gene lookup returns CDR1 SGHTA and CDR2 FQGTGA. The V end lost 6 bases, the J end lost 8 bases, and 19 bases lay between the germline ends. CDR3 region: CASRPGSSPSGELFF. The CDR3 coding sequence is TGTGCCAGCAGACCCGGGTCATCCCCGTCGGGGGAGCTGTTTTTT. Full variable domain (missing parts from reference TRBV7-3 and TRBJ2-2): GAGVSQTPSNKVTEKGKYVELRCDPISGHTALYWYRQSLGQGPEFLIYFQGTGAADDSGLPNDRFFAVRPEGSVSTLKIQRTERGDSAVYLCASRPGSSPSGELFFGEGSRLTVL.

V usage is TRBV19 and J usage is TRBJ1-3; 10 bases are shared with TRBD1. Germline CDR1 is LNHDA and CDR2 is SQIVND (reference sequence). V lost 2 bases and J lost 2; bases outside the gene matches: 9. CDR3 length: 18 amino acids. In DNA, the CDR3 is TGTGCCAGTAGTATATCCGGGACAGGGGTCTTCGCTGGAAACACCATATATTTT. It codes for CASSISGTGVFAGNTIYF.

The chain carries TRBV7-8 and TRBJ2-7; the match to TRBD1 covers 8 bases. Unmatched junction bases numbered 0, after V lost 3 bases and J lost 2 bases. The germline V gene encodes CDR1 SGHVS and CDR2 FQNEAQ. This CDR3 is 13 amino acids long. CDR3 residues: CASSLTGAYEQYF. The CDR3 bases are TGTGCCAGCAGCTTGACAGGGGCCTACGAGCAGTACTTC.

The CDR3 region is CASSRTGLGTDTQYF. The CDR3 nucleotides are TGTGCCAGTAGCAGGACAGGGCTCGGCACAGATACGCAGTATTTT. The chain joins TRBV19 to TRBJ2-3; 8 nucleotides line up with TRBD1. V shed 6 bases, J shed 1 base, and the junction held 6 bases outside the gene matches. Germline V gene data show CDR1 as LNHDA and CDR2 as SQIVND (reference sequence). There are 15 residues in the CDR3.

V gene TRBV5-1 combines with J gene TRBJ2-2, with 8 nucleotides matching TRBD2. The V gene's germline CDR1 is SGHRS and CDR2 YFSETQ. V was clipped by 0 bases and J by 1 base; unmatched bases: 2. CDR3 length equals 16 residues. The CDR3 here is CASSLGSGVNTGELFF. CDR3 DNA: TGCGCCAGCAGCTTGGGTAGCGGGGTGAACACCGGGGAGCTGTTTTTT.